These T cell receptor beta chains were read from a single sample in a study of T cell repertoires in cytomegalovirus infection. MiXCR was run by TCRdb on the reads, yielding one entry per CDR3 protein. The repertoire includes approximately 1,000,000 distinct CDR3 sequences, around 30% of them detected once, and around 15% sits in the top ten. These receptors have no known antigen. Sequencing was performed on cultured CD8+ T cells from PBMCs, taken from culture after CMV antigen stimulation. These receptors were obtained from a human donor in good health (CMV status not recorded). Some clones in this sample may be carry-over from other donors' samples. CDR3s include the opening cysteine and the closing phenylalanine or tryptophan. A D gene is named only where the DNA matches it firmly. The size entry is marked missing in some rows and otherwise reads once, few, many or a size class.

>TRBJ2-1|.|TRBV20-1|.
CSAGPGYEQFF
TGCAGTGCTGGCCCGGGGTATGAGCAGTTCTTC
>TRBJ1-1|.|TRBV7-2|many
CASSSARATEAFF
TGTGCCAGCAGCTCCGCCCGGGCCACTGAAGCTTTCTTT
>TRBJ2-7|TRBD1|TRBV2|.
CDSSGDRLRPYEQYF
TGTGACAGCAGTGGGGACAGGCTCCGACCCTACGAGCAGTACTTC
>TRBJ1-2|.|TRBV27|few
CASSGQVGDNYGYTF
TGTGCCAGCTCCGGGCAGGTGGGAGATAACTATGGCTACACCTTC
>TRBJ1-5|TRBD1|TRBV12-3/TRBV12-4|.
CASSFRDSSNQPQHF
TGTGCCAGCAGTTTTCGGGACAGCAGCAATCAGCCCCAGCATTTT
>TRBJ2-5|.|TRBV7-9|.
CASSTGTFTQETQYF
TGTGCCAGCAGCACGGGAACTTTCACCCAAGAGACCCAGTACTTC
>TRBJ2-3|TRBD2|TRBV6-5|once
CALGRGGGSDTQYF
TGTGCCCTGGGGCGGGGGGGCGGATCAGATACGCAGTATTTT
>TRBJ2-7|.|TRBV27|.
CASSFLASGGYEQYF
TGTGCCAGCAGCTTTCTAGCGTCAGGGGGATACGAGCAGTACTTC
>TRBJ1-5|TRBD1|TRBV4-1|.
CASSHIVEGAQPQHF
TGCGCCAGCAGCCACATCGTGGAGGGGGCCCAGCCCCAGCATTTT
>TRBJ1-1|.|TRBV13|.
CASTRQPLNTEAFF
TGTGCCAGCACCCGCCAGCCATTGAACACTGAAGCTTTCTTT
>TRBJ1-3|.|TRBV6-5|.
CASSYSTGIEGGNTIYF
TGTGCCAGCAGTTACTCTACAGGGATAGAAGGTGGAAACACCATATATTTT
>TRBJ1-1|.|TRBV7-2|few
CASSFSGGSEAFF
TGTGCCAGCAGCTTTAGTGGGGGGTCTGAAGCTTTCTTT
>TRBJ1-1|.|TRBV9|.
CASSEGSRQAFF
TGTGCCAGCAGCGAGGGCAGTCGGCAAGCTTTCTTT
>TRBJ1-4|.|TRBV27|few
CASSLRRFNEKLFF
TGTGCCAGCAGTTTAAGGCGGTTTAATGAAAAACTGTTTTTT
>TRBJ1-2|.|TRBV5-8|.
CASNRGYTF
TGTGCCAGCAACAGAGGCTACACCTTC
>TRBJ2-2|TRBD2|TRBV27|.
CASRPGLAGAGTGELFF
TGTGCCAGCAGGCCGGGACTAGCGGGGGCAGGAACCGGGGAGCTGTTTTTT
>TRBJ1-1|.|TRBV10-2|.
CASRDTGGRNTEAFF
TGCGCCAGCAGGGACACTGGGGGTAGGAACACTGAAGCTTTCTTT
>TRBJ2-6|TRBD1|TRBV25-1|.
CASSEYFYTEGDREGGANVLTF
TGTGCCAGCAGTGAATATTTTTATACGGAGGGGGACAGGGAGGGTGGGGCCAACGTCCTGACTTTC
>TRBJ1-5|.|TRBV7-2|many
CASSLGGEVGNQPQHF
TGTGCCAGCAGCCTCGGTGGGGAAGTGGGGAATCAGCCCCAGCATTTT
>TRBJ1-6|.|TRBV14|few
CASSQDLGGSYNSPLHF
TGTGCCAGCAGCCAAGATCTCGGGGGGTCCTATAATTCACCCCTCCACTTT
>TRBJ1-1|TRBD1|TRBV7-9|many
CASSPGTGANTEAFF
TGTGCCAGCAGCCCTGGGACAGGCGCGAACACTGAAGCTTTCTTT
>TRBJ1-3|.|TRBV7-9|few
CASSLNPLSGNTIYF
TGTGCCAGCAGCTTAAACCCGCTCTCTGGAAACACCATATATTTT
>TRBJ2-7|.|TRBV7-9|.
CASSPEAWGEYYEQYF
TGTGCCAGCAGCCCAGAGGCCTGGGGGGAGTACTACGAGCAGTACTTC
>TRBJ2-7|.|TRBV20-1|.
CSAPWGGPTGEQYF
TGCAGTGCCCCCTGGGGCGGGCCGACGGGGGAGCAGTACTTC
>TRBJ2-1|.|TRBV4-1|few
CASSQDGLPGNEQFF
TGCGCCAGCAGCCAAGATGGGCTGCCCGGCAATGAGCAGTTCTTC
>TRBJ2-3|TRBD1|TRBV7-9|few
CASSRVGQGDTDTQYF
TGTGCCAGCAGCCGTGTGGGACAGGGGGACACAGATACGCAGTATTTT
>TRBJ1-5|.|TRBV6-6|few
CASSLLGANNQPQHF
TGTGCCAGCAGTTTACTGGGGGCCAACAATCAGCCCCAGCATTTT